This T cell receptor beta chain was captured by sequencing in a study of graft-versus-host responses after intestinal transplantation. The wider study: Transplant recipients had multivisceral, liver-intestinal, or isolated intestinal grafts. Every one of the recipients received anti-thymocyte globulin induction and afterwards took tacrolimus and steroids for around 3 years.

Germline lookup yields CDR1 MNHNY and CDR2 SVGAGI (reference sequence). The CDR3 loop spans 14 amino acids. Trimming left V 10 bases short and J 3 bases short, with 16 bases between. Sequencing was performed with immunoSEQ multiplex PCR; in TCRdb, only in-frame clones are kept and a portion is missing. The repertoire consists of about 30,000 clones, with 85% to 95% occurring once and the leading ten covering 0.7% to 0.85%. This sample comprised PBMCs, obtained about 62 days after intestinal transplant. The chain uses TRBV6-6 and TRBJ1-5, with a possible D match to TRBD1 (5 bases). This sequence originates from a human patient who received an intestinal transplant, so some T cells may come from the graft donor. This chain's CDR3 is CATPLTGVNQPQHF. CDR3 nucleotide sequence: TGTGCCACTCCACTCACGGGGGTCAATCAGCCCCAGCATTTT.